The 3 T cell receptor beta chains below come from one sample, sequenced in a study of blood T cells in healthy people across ages. It was with a sample-barcoded 5' primer and a J-beta primer mix that a second PCR of roughly 7 to 12 cycles was run. TCRdb reprocessed the 5' RACE reads via MiXCR and lists one record per CDR3 protein. The table includes 800,000 to 950,000 distinct CDR3 sequences, about 29% detected once. These data are also associated with another study on T cells of mothers and their children.

The specimen sequenced was blood. The receptor set was obtained from a woman aged 40 to 50 in good health.

This clonotype showed up just once. The rearrangement joins TRBV12-3 or TRBV12-4 to TRBJ2-2; 10 nucleotides align to TRBD1. This CDR3 spans 15 amino acids. V trimming: 6 bases; J trimming: 7 bases; junction bases outside the gene matches: 8. In DNA form, the CDR3 reads TGTGCCAGCAGCACCTGGGACAGGGGTGTCGGGGAGCTGTTTTTT. This sequence encodes CASSTWDRGVGELFF.

The chain links TRBV4-1 to TRBJ2-4; D is unresolved. The end of the DNA is better explained by TRBJ2-7, so the J call may be wrong. CDR3 length equals 12 residues. CDR1 MGHRA and CDR2 YSYEKL come from the germline V gene. DNA for the CDR3: TGCGCCAGCAGCCAAGTCCGGAGCGAGCAGTACTTC. It specifies CASSQVRSEQYF.

This chain joins TRBV4-1 and TRBJ1-2, with D perhaps matching TRBD1 (6 bases). The CDR3 spans 15 residues. CDR1 is MGHRA and CDR2 is YSYEKL in the germline V gene. V dropped 1 base and J dropped 2 bases, with 11 bases sitting between them. This chain's CDR3 is CASSQGLQGNYGYTF. The CDR3 coding sequence is TGCGCCAGCAGCCAAGGCTTACAGGGCAACTATGGCTACACCTTC.